The entry below describes one T cell receptor beta chain. As yet, its antigen is unknown. Time point noted: late sampling 161 to 241 days after vaccination in three convalescent patients. The germline CDR1 and CDR2 sequences are SEHNR and FQNEAQ (reference sequence). The CDR3 totals 13 residues. Trimming shortened V by 5 bases and J by 0 bases, and 8 bases separated the two germline ends. This entry belongs to a study of vaccination and CD4 T cells after COVID-19. As for the study in general: Collection of post-COVID samples occurred a median approximately 100 days after diagnosis, spanning a range of 35 to 161. The interval from dose two to post-vaccine sampling had a median of about 72 days, and it ranged from 14 to 241. Notes on the study in general: Spike mono-reactivity was shown by 304 of 307 vaccine-specific clones in convalescent patients. Median counts of SARS-CoV-2-reactive clonotypes increased from approximately 21 to 40; this difference was not significant.

TCRdb analysed the PCR reads with MiXCR anew, one entry per CDR3 protein. The sample consists of more than 25,000 distinct CDR3 sequences, around 49% of them appearing once. The sequence was collected from a human donor who had recovered from COVID-19. This chain joins TRBV7-9 and TRBJ2-7; D is perhaps TRBD1 (6 bases). Sequencing used CD4+ T cells from blood, obtained about 7 months after SARS-CoV-2 vaccination. CDR3 nucleotide sequence: TGTGCCAGCAGCCTGGGACACTCCTACGAGCAGTACTTC. Amino acid sequence: CASSLGHSYEQYF.